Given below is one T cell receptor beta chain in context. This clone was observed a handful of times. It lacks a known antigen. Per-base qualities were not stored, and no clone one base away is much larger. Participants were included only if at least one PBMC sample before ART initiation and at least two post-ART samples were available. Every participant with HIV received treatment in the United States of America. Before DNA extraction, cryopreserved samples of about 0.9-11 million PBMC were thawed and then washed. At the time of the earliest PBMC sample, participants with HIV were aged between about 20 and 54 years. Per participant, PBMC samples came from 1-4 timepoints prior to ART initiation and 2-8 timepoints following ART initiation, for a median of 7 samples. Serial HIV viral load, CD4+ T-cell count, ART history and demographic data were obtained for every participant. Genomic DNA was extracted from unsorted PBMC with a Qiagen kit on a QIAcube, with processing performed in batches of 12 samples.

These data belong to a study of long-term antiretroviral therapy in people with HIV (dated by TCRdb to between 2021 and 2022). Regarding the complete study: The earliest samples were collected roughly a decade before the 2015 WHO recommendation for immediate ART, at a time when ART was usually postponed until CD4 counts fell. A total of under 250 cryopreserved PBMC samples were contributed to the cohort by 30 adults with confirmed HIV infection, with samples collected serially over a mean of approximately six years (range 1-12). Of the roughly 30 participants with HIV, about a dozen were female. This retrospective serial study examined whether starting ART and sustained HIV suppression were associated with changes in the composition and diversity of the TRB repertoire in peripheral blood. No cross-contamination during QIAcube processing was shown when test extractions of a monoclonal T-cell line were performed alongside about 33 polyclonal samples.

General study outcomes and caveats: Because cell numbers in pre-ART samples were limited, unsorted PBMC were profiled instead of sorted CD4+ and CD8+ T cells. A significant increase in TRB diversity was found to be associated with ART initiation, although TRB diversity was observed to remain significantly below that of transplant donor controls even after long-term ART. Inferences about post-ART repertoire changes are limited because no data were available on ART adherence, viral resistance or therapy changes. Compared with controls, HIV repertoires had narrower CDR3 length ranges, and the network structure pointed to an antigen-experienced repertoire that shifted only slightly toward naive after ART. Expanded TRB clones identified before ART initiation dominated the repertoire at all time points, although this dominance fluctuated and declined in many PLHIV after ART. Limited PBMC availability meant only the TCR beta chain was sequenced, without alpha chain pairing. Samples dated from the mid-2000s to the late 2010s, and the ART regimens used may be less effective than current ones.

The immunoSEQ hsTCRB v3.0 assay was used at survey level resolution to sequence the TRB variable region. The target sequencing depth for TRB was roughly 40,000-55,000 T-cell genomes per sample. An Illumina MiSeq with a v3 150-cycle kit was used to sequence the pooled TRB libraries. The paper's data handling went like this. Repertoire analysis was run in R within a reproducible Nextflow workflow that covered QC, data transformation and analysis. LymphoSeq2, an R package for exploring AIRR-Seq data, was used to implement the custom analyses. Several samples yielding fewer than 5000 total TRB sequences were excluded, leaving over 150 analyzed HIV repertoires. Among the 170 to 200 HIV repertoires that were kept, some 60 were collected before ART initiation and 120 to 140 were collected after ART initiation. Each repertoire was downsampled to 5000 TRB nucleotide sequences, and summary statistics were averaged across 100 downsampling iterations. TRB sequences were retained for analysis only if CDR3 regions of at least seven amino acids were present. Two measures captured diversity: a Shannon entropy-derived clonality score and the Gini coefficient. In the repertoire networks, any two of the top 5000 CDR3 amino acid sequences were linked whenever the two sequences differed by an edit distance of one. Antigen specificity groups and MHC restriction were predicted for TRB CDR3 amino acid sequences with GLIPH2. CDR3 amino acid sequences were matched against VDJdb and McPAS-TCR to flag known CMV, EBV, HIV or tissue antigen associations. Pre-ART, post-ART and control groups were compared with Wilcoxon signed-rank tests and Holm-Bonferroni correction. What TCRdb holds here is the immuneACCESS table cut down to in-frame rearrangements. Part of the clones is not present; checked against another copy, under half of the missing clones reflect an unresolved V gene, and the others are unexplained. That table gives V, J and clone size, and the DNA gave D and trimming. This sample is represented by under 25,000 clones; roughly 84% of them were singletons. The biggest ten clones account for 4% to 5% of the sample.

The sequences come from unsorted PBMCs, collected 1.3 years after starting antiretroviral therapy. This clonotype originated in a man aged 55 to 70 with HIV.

The nucleotide sequence is TGCAGTGCCAGCACGGGCAGGGGGGCTTTCTTT. This sequence encodes CSASTGRGAFF. Recombination connected TRBV20-1 to TRBJ1-1; 7 middle bases align to TRBD1. Based on the germline V gene (reference sequence), the CDR1 and CDR2 sequences are DFQATT and SNEGSKA. Germline trimming: 6 bases from V, 11 bases from J; junction bases outside gene matches: 9. The CDR3 numbers 11 residues from cysteine through phenylalanine. Just the 33-base CDR3 DNA is kept, in frame starting at base 1.